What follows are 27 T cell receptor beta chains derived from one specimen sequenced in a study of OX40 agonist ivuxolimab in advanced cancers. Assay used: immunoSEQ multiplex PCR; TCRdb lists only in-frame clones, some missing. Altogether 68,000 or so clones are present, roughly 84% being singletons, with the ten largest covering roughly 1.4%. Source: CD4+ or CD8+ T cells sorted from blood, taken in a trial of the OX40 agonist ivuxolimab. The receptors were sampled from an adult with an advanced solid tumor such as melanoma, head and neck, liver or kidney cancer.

As DNA, the CDR3 is TGTGCCAGTAGTACCCTAGCAAACACAGATACGCAGTATTTT. Translation: CASSTLANTDTQYF. The chain recombines TRBV19 with TRBJ2-3; TRBD2 is a possible D gene (5 bases). The CDR3 runs to 14 residues. V shed 4 bases and J shed 2 bases, with 10 bases lying between them. Germline V gene lookup returns CDR1 LNHDA and CDR2 SQIVND (reference sequence).

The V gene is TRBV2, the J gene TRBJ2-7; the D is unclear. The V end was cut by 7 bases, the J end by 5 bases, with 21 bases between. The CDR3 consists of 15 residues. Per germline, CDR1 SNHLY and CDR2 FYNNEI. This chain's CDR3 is CASIFDARPPDEQYF. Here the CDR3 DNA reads TGTGCCAGCATTTTTGATGCGAGACCGCCCGACGAGCAGTACTTC.

Written as DNA, the CDR3 is TGTGCCAGCAGCCGGGGACGTCGGAGCTCCTACGAGCAGTACTTC. Translating it yields CASSRGRRSSYEQYF. The chain recombines TRBV14 with TRBJ2-7, with D perhaps given as TRBD1 or TRBD2 (5 bases each). The V end lost 4 bases, the J end lost 0 bases, and 13 bases lay between the germline ends. This CDR3 is built from 15 residues. Per the germline V gene, CDR1 is SGHDN and CDR2 is FVKESK. Looking up the rest from reference TRBV14 and TRBJ2-7 gives the full variable domain: EAGVTQFPSHSVIEKGQTVTLRCDPISGHDNLYWYRRVMGKEIKFLLHFVKESKQDESGMPNNRFLAERTGGTYSTLKVQPAELEDSGVYFCASSRGRRSSYEQYFGPGTRLTVT.

The CDR3 DNA reads as TGCAGCGTCCGAACTCACAGGGTAGAAGCTTTCTTT. Translation gives CSVRTHRVEAFF. The chain links TRBV29-1 to TRBJ1-1; a possible D gene is TRBD1 (6 bases). Trimming removed 6 bases from V and 8 bases from J, with 16 bases in between. The CDR3 sequence is 12 residues long. The germline gives CDR1 SQVTM, CDR2 ANQGSEA.

CDR3 DNA: TGTGCCAGCAGCTTAAATACAGGGGCTAACTATGGCTACACCTTC. Protein sequence: CASSLNTGANYGYTF. The chain couples TRBV11-2 to TRBJ1-2, with TRBD1 identical over 7 bases. From germline, CDR1 is SGHAT and CDR2 FQNNGV. The J segment lost 0 bases and the V segment lost 2 bases, leaving 3 bases of the junction unmatched. The CDR3 has 15 amino acids.

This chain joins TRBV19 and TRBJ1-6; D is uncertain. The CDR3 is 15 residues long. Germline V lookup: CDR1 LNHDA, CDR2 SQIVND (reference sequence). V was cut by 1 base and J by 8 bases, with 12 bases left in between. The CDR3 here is CASSIGNLNDSPLHF. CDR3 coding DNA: TGTGCCAGTAGTATAGGGAACCTGAACGATTCACCCCTCCACTTT. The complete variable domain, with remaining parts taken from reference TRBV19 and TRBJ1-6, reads DGGITQSPKYLFRKEGQNVTLSCEQNLNHDAMYWYRQDPGQGLRLIYYSQIVNDFQKGDIAEGYSVSREKKESFPLTVTSAQKNPTAFYLCASSIGNLNDSPLHFGNGTRLTVT.

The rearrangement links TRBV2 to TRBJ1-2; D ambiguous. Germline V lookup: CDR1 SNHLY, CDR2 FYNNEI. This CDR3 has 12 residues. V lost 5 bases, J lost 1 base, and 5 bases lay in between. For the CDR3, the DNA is TGTGCCAGCAGTCGAGATAACTATGGCTACACCTTC. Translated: CASSRDNYGYTF.

This CDR3 reads CASSPRGGGFVYNEQFF. Here the CDR3 DNA reads TGTGCCAGCAGCCCCCGAGGGGGGGGTTTCGTGTACAATGAGCAGTTCTTC. The rearrangement links TRBV7-8 to TRBJ2-1; maybe TRBD2 (7 bases). The CDR3 covers 17 residues. Per the germline V gene, CDR1 is SGHVS and CDR2 is FQNEAQ. Trimming removed 5 bases from V and 4 bases from J, with 21 bases in between. Based on the CDR3 plus reference TRBV7-8 and TRBJ2-1, the full variable domain is GAGVSQSPRYKVAKRGQDVALRCDPISGHVSLFWYQQALGQGPEFLTYFQNEAQLDKSGLPSDRFFAERPEGSVSTLKIQRTQQEDSAVYLCASSPRGGGFVYNEQFFGPGTRLTVL.

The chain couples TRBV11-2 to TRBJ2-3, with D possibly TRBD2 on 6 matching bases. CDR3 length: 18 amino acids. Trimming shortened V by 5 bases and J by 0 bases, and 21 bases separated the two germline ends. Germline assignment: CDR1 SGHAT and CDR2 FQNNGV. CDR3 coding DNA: TGTGCCAGCAGCGAAGAGGAGCGGGCTCACCCTAGCACAGATACGCAGTATTTT. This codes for CASSEEERAHPSTDTQYF.

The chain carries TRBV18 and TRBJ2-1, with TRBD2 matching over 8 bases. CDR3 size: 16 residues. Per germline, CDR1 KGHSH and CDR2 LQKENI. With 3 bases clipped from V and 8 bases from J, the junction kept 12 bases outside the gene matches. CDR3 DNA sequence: TGTGCCAGCTCACCTCGTTCTCGGGGGGGTGGTGATGAGCAGTTCTTC. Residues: CASSPRSRGGGDEQFF.

The CDR3: CSTWTDGYTF. The CDR3 DNA sequence: TGCAGCACCTGGACGGATGGCTACACCTTC. The chain recombines TRBV29-1 with TRBJ1-2; no definite D call. Germline V gene sequence: CDR1 SQVTM, CDR2 ANQGSEA. V lost 8 bases to trimming and J lost 6 bases, with 10 bases between them. CDR3 size: 10 residues.

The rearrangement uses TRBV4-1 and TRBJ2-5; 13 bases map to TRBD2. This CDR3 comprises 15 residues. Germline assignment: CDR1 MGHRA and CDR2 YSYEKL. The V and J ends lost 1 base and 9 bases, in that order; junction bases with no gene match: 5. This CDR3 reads CASSQGLAGGWAQYF. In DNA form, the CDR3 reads TGCGCCAGCAGCCAAGGACTAGCGGGGGGCTGGGCCCAGTACTTC.

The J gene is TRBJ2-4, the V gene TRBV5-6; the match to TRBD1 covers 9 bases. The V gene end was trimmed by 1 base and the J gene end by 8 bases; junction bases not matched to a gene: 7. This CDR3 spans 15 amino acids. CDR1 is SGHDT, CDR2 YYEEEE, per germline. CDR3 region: CASSLSGTGFYIQYF. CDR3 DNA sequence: TGTGCCAGCAGCTTGTCCGGGACAGGGTTTTACATTCAGTACTTC.

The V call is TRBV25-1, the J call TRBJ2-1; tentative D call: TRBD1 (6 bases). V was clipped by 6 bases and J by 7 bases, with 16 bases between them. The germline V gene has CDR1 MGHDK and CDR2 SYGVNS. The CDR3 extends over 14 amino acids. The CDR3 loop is CASRETGVQNEQFF. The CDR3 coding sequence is TGTGCCAGCAGGGAGACAGGAGTACAGAATGAGCAGTTCTTC. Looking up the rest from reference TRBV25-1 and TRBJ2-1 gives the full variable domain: EADIYQTPRYLVIGTGKKITLECSQTMGHDKMYWYQQDPGMELHLIHYSYGVNSTEKGDLSSESTVSRIRTEHFPLTLESARPSHTSQYLCASRETGVQNEQFFGPGTRLTVL.

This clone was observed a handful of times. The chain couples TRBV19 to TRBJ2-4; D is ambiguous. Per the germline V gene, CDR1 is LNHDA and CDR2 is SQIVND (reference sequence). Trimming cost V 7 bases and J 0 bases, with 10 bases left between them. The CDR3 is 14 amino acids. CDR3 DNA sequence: TGTGCCAGTAAAGTAGACTTAGCCAAAAACATTCAGTACTTC. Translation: CASKVDLAKNIQYF.

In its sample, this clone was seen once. CDR3 in amino acids: CASKTPGRSSYEQYF. The CDR3 DNA is TGTGCCAGCAAGACCCCCGGTCGAAGCTCCTACGAGCAGTACTTC. The chain joins TRBV6-6 to TRBJ2-7; no definite D call. Germline V CDR1 and CDR2: MNHNY, SVGAGI (reference sequence). The length of the CDR3 is 15 residues. Trimming cost V 7 bases and J 0 bases, with 16 bases left between them.

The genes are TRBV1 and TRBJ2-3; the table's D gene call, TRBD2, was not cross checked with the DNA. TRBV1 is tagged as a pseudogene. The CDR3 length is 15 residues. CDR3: CTSKELAGGSDTQYF. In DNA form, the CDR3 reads TGCACCAGCAAGGAGCTAGCGGGGGGGTCAGATACGCAGTATTTT.

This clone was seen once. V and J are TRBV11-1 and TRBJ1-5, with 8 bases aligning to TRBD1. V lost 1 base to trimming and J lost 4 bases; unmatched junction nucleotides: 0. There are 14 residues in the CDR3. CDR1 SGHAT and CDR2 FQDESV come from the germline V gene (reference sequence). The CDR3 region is CASSLGQGNQPQHF. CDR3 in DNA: TGTGCCAGCAGCTTAGGACAGGGGAATCAGCCCCAGCATTTT.

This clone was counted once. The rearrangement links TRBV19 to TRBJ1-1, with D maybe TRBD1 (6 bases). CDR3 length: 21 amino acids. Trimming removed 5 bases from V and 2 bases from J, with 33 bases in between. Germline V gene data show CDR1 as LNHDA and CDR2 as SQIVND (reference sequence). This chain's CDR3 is CASSPGAGGGLSIKVNTEAFF. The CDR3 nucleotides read TGTGCCAGTAGTCCCGGGGCGGGGGGCGGTCTAAGTATTAAGGTCAACACTGAAGCTTTCTTT.

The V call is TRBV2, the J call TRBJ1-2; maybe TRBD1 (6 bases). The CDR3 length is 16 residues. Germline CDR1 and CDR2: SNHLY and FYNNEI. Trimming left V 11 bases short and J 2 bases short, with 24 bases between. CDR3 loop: CASLALFRGLNYGYTF. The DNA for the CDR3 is TGTGCCTCCCTTGCCCTATTCAGGGGACTAAACTATGGCTACACCTTC.

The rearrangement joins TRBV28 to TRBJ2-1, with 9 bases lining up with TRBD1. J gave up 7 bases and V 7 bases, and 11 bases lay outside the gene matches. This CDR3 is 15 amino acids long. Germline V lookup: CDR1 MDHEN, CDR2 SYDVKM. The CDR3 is CASNGGQGFINEQFF. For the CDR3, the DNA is TGTGCCAGCAATGGGGGACAGGGTTTTATAAATGAGCAGTTCTTC.

The CDR3 nucleotides read TGTGCCAGCAGCTTAGGATTCAGGGCCGACCACGAGCAGTACTTC. Translation: CASSLGFRADHEQYF. The rearrangement links TRBV11-3 to TRBJ2-7, with D perhaps matching TRBD1 (5 bases). The CDR3 spans 15 residues. Germline values: CDR1 SGHNT, CDR2 YENEEA. Trimming removed 1 base from V and 5 bases from J, with 15 bases in between.

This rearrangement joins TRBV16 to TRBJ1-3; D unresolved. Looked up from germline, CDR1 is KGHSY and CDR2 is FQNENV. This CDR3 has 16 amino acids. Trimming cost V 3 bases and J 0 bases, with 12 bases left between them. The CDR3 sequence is CASSQPGRVSGNTIYF. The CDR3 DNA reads TGTGCCAGCAGCCAGCCAGGACGGGTCTCTGGAAACACCATATATTTT.

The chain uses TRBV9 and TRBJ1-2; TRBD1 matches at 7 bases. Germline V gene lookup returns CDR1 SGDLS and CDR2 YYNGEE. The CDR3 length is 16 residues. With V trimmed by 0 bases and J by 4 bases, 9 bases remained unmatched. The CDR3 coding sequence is TGTGCCAGCAGCGTAGGGACCGGACAGGCTGGCTATGGCTACACCTTC. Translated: CASSVGTGQAGYGYTF.

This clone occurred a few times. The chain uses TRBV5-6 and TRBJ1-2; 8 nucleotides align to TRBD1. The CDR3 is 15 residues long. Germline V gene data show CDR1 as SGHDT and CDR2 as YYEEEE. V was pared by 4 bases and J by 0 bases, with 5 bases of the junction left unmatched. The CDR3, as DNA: TGTGCCAGCAGCGGACAGGGATCAGCTAACTATGGCTACACCTTC. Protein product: CASSGQGSANYGYTF.

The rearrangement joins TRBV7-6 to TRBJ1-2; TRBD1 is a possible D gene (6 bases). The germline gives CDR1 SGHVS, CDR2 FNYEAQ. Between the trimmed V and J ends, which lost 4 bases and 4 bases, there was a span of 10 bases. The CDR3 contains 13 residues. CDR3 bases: TGTGCCAGCAGCTCAGAGGGGGGCTATGGCTACACCTTC. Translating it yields CASSSEGGYGYTF.

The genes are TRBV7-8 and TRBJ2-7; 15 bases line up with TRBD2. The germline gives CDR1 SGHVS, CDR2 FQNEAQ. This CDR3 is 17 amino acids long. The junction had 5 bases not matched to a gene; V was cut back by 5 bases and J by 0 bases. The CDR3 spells CASSPGLAGGRSYEQYF. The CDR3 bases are TGTGCCAGCAGCCCGGGACTAGCGGGGGGACGCTCCTACGAGCAGTACTTC. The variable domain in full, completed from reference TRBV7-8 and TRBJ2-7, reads GAGVSQSPRYKVAKRGQDVALRCDPISGHVSLFWYQQALGQGPEFLTYFQNEAQLDKSGLPSDRFFAERPEGSVSTLKIQRTQQEDSAVYLCASSPGLAGGRSYEQYFGPGTRLTVT.